This TCR beta chain is from a study of cytotoxic CD8 clonotypes in ibrutinib-treated CLL. The assay was immunoSEQ multiplex PCR, and TCRdb's table has in-frame clones only and misses some. The sample consists of about 80,000 clones, roughly 80% of them appearing once. This specimen consisted of PBMCs, obtained after 12 months of ibrutinib treatment. This receptor was identified in a human donor with chronic lymphocytic leukemia.

The CDR3 bases are TGTGCCAGCAGCCCTGGGGGGTACGAGCAGTACTTC. This codes for CASSPGGYEQYF. V and J are TRBV5-5 and TRBJ2-7; a weak D match, TRBD2 (6 bases). The ends were cut back, 4 bases at V and 4 bases at J, with 9 bases in the middle. This CDR3 is 12 amino acids long. Germline V gene sequence: CDR1 SGHKS, CDR2 YYEKEE (reference sequence).